Included here is one TCR beta chain sequence, with context. Antigen: not known. This is likely a read error, given that the CDR3 carries no conserved phenylalanine or tryptophan at its end. Newly diagnosed, the hyperthyroidism patients had under 2 months' duration and were aged 18 to 65. Patients were left out if they had other autoimmune diseases, uncontrolled infections, pregnancy or lactation. Amplification from RNA transcripts yielded the TCR beta CDR3 regions. First-round RT-PCR relied on HTBI primers, and a second-round multiplex PCR came next. MiXCR, applied by TCRdb to the multiplex PCR reads, yields one record per CDR3 protein. The sample records over a million distinct CDR3 sequences, around a third being singletons. This entry comes from a study of Graves' ophthalmopathy and Graves' hyperthyroidism. Study results and caveats: Progression of ophthalmopathy was predicted by the model with 70% to 71% sensitivity and about 72% specificity.

V lost 4 bases, J lost 0 bases, and 11 bases lay in between. CDR3 length equals 15 residues. CDR1 is SGDLS and CDR2 is YYNGEE in the germline V gene. The TCR comes from an adult man with Graves' hyperthyroidism. The sample consisted of peripheral blood or thyroid tissue (not recorded which). The gene calls are TRBV9 and TRBJ1-3, with D possibly matching TRBD1 (5 bases). DNA of the CDR3: TGTGCCAGCAGCCAGGACACCTTCTCTGGAAACACCATATATGTT. Translated: CASSQDTFSGNTIYV.